The 12 T cell receptor beta chains below were found in one sample sequenced in a study of cytomegalovirus exposure and HLA in healthy donors. The PCR used 60 Vbeta and 13 Jbeta primers. TCRdb's copy holds only in-frame clones and misses some; the assay was immunoSEQ multiplex PCR. The sample shows 90,000 to 120,000 clones, around 9.1% of them seen only once. Source material: PBMCs. The receptors come from a man aged 40-50 years in good health and CMV-seropositive.

The sample holds a few counts of this clone. J is TRBJ2-7 and V is TRBV5-5; D is perhaps TRBD2 (6 bases). The CDR3 spans 13 residues. The germline V gene encodes CDR1 SGHKS and CDR2 YYEKEE (reference sequence). Deletions cut 2 bases from V and 5 bases from J, with 11 bases between. The CDR3 bases are TGTGCCAGCAGCTTCGAACTAGCTGACGAGCAGTACTTC. It specifies CASSFELADEQYF.

Concerning this clone itself: Distinct nucleotide sequences in the sample also encode this CDR3. This chain links TRBV7-9 with TRBJ2-7; D is unclear. The V and J ends lost 3 bases and 7 bases respectively, with 7 bases between them. The CDR3 extends over 11 amino acids. CDR1 is SEHNR and CDR2 is FQNEAQ in the germline V gene (reference sequence). The CDR3 nucleotides are TGTGCCAGCAGCTTGGGCCCTGAGCAGTACTTC. This sequence encodes CASSLGPEQYF. Complete variable domain (other parts from reference TRBV7-9 and TRBJ2-7): DTGVSQNPRHKITKRGQNVTFRCDPISEHNRLYWYRQTLGQGPEFLTYFQNEAQLEKSRLLSDRFSAERPKGSFSTLEIQRTEQGDSAMYLCASSLGPEQYFGPGTRLTVT.

V is TRBV13 and J is TRBJ2-3; 11 nucleotides agree with TRBD2. Germline V CDR1 and CDR2: PRHDT, FYEKMQ (reference sequence). The V gene end was trimmed by 4 bases and the J gene end by 14 bases; junction bases not matched to a gene: 2. The CDR3 sequence is 11 residues long. The CDR3 nucleotides read TGTGCCAGCAGCTCGACTAGCGGGATGTATTTT. Amino acid sequence: CASSSTSGMYF.

The chain joins TRBV21-1 to TRBJ1-4; whether TRBD1, the table's D call, matches the DNA was not checked. TRBV21-1 is described as a pseudogene. The CDR3 is 16 amino acids. CDR3 nucleotides: TGTGCCAGCAGCACAAGGACAGCTCCAACTAATGAAAAACTGTTTTTT. This gives the protein CASSTRTAPTNEKLFF.

The chain employs TRBV14 and TRBJ2-5; 10 bases agree with TRBD1. The CDR3 is made up of 16 amino acids. Germline-derived CDR1 and CDR2 are SGHDN and FVKESK. Trimming at V came to 1 base and at J to 5 bases, leaving 7 bases not matched to a gene. The CDR3 DNA is TGTGCCAGCAGCCAAGTCCGTGGGACAGGGGTCGAGACCCAGTACTTC. Translated: CASSQVRGTGVETQYF.

V is TRBV10-3 and J is TRBJ2-2; 9 bases line up with TRBD2. The CDR3 loop spans 15 amino acids. V dropped 8 bases and J dropped 3; count of bases not matched to a gene: 7. Germline CDR1 ENHRY, CDR2 SYGVKD. CDR3 in DNA: TGTGCCATCCCCGGGCGCGGGAGGGACACCGGGGAGCTGTTTTTT. Its translation is CAIPGRGRDTGELFF.

A few counts support this clone. For the CDR3, the DNA is TGTGCCAGCAGCTCCCCGGATGAGCAGTTCTTC. It encodes CASSSPDEQFF. J is TRBJ2-1 and V is TRBV9, with D unclear. This CDR3 has 11 amino acids. Germline V gene lookup returns CDR1 SGDLS and CDR2 YYNGEE. V lost 4 bases, J lost 8 bases, and 7 bases lay in between.

This clone was seen more than once but under ten times. J is TRBJ2-5 and V is TRBV5-5, with TRBD2 matching 13 bases. Germline-derived CDR1 and CDR2 are SGHKS and YYEKEE (reference sequence). The V segment lost 4 bases and the J segment 0 bases; nucleotides outside the gene matches: 0. The CDR3 has 15 amino acids. The CDR3 loop reads CASSGTSGNQETQYF. The CDR3 coding sequence is TGTGCCAGCAGCGGGACTAGCGGGAACCAAGAGACCCAGTACTTC.

V usage is TRBV7-8 and J usage is TRBJ2-5; tentative D call: TRBD1 (6 bases). The CDR3 loop spans 16 amino acids. Trimming left V 8 bases short and J 0 bases short, with 19 bases between. Germline CDR1 SGHVS, CDR2 FQNEAQ. CDR3: CASGRDKRNYQETQYF. CDR3 bases: TGTGCCAGCGGACGGGACAAGCGAAACTACCAAGAGACCCAGTACTTC.

This clone was seen a handful of times. This sequence joins TRBV6-6 and TRBJ1-5; the D gene is possibly TRBD1 (5 bases). V lost 8 bases, J lost 1 base, and 6 bases lay in between. CDR1 is MNHNY, CDR2 SVGAGI, per germline (reference sequence). The CDR3 contains 12 residues. The CDR3 nucleotides read TGTGCCAGCTGGGGCAGCAATCAGCCCCAGCATTTT. Translating it yields CASWGSNQPQHF.

Only a few counts were recorded for this clone. CDR3 amino acids: CASSPGAGGGPEAFF. The DNA for the CDR3 is TGTGCCAGCAGCCCGGGGGCAGGGGGCGGTCCGGAAGCTTTCTTT. The gene calls are TRBV5-4 and TRBJ1-1, with 8 bases matching TRBD1. The CDR3 is made up of 15 amino acids. CDR1 and CDR2 (germline): SGHNT, YYREEE (reference sequence). V dropped 4 bases and J dropped 8; count of bases not matched to a gene: 13.

The V and J genes are TRBV27 and TRBJ2-1; D not resolved. Looked up from germline, CDR1 is MNHEY and CDR2 is SMNVEV (reference sequence). The CDR3 contains 12 residues. Trimming pared 4 bases from V and 11 bases from J, leaving 12 bases between. The CDR3 is CASSYSPPKQFF. The CDR3 nucleotides read TGTGCCAGCAGTTACTCGCCCCCCAAGCAGTTCTTC.